Listed below are T cell receptor beta chains from one sample, sequenced in a study of CD8 T cells in ankylosing spondylitis. MiXCR, run by TCRdb on the 5' RACE reads, gives a single entry per CDR3 protein. The repertoire consists of approximately 300,000 distinct CDR3 sequences, with 8% occurring once and the leading ten covering less than 15%. The source material was blood, either unsorted or a sorted T cell fraction (not recorded which). Receptor source: a male donor with ankylosing spondylitis. Each CDR3 is given with its conserved first and last residue.

j_gene | v_gene | CDR3aa
TRBJ2-1 | TRBV29-1 | CSVEGPGVAYNEQFF
TRBJ2-3 | TRBV4-2 | CASSQDLRGDTQYF
TRBJ2-1 | TRBV20-1 | CSARDRQGKNEQFF
TRBJ2-3 | TRBV5-1 | CASSADTTDTQYF
TRBJ2-7 | TRBV29-1 | CSVQGVYEQYF
TRBJ2-7 | TRBV6-5 | CASSYSITGGYEQYF
TRBJ2-7 | TRBV3-1 | CASSQEAYSLDEQYF
TRBJ2-1 | TRBV19 | CASSPLEGLGNEQFF
TRBJ1-5 | TRBV20-1 | CSARDNGQPQHF
TRBJ2-2 | TRBV11-3 | CASSEVVGELFF
TRBJ2-2 | TRBV9 | CASSFDTGGEAGELFF
TRBJ2-5 | TRBV5-1 | CASTVGGSETQYF
TRBJ2-7 | TRBV20-1 | CSARNSGRQGAYEQYF
TRBJ2-3 | TRBV4-3 | CASSQGLAEADTQYF
TRBJ2-4 | TRBV4-1 | CASSQGVAGGPKNIQYF
TRBJ2-5 | TRBV15 | CATRRGVGETQYF
TRBJ1-5 | TRBV28 | CATTGSGQPQHF